The 25 T cell receptor beta chains below come from one sample, sequenced in a study of CD8 T cells in Susac syndrome. A quantity of roughly 0.5 to 1 ug RNA underwent reverse transcription using random hexamers. TCRdb reprocessed the immunoSEQ multiplex PCR reads via MiXCR and lists one record per CDR3 protein. The table includes 150,000 to 200,000 distinct CDR3 sequences, roughly 95% detected once. Sequencing was carried out using CD4+ T cells from PBMCs. These receptors were obtained from a human donor in good health.

V and J are TRBV3-1 and TRBJ2-7; D remains unclear. The CDR3 loop spans 14 amino acids. Trimming cost V 1 base and J 2 bases, with 9 bases left between them. CDR1 and CDR2 (germline): LGHDT, YNNKEL (reference sequence). The CDR3 sequence is CASSQAVRPYEQYF. DNA of the CDR3: TGTGCCAGCAGCCAAGCTGTCCGGCCCTACGAGCAGTACTTC.

The chain recombines TRBV5-4 with TRBJ2-5, with D possibly TRBD2 on 6 matching bases. V dropped 3 bases and J dropped 3 bases, with 12 bases sitting between them. The CDR3 is made up of 14 amino acids. The germline V gene encodes CDR1 SGHNT and CDR2 YYREEE (reference sequence). This CDR3 is CASSWGGLEETQYF. The CDR3 DNA sequence: TGTGCCAGCAGCTGGGGAGGACTGGAAGAGACCCAGTACTTC.

The chain carries TRBV7-2 and TRBJ1-2; D ambiguous. V was shortened by 0 bases and J by 1 base, with 15 bases between the two germline ends. The CDR3 runs 17 residues. The germline gives CDR1 SGHTA, CDR2 FQGNSA. CDR3 sequence reads: CASSLALGSLDNYGYTF. The CDR3 DNA reads as TGTGCCAGCAGCTTAGCGCTTGGGTCCCTGGATAACTATGGCTACACCTTC.

V gene TRBV19 combines with J gene TRBJ1-2, with a weak D call TRBD1 (6 bases). Germline assignment: CDR1 LNHDA and CDR2 SQIVND (reference sequence). This CDR3 contains 12 residues. Here the CDR3 reads CASSQGGRGYTF. The CDR3 nucleotides read TGTGCGTCCTCACAGGGCGGGAGAGGCTACACCTTC.

The chain employs TRBV5-4 and TRBJ1-1; unclear D gene. The CDR3 sequence is 14 residues long. Trimming removed 5 bases from V and 10 bases from J, with 21 bases in between. Per the germline V gene, CDR1 is SGHNT and CDR2 is YYREEE (reference sequence). The CDR3 loop is CASRAAELEVVAFF. The CDR3 nucleotides are TGTGCCAGCAGAGCGGCAGAATTAGAAGTGGTAGCTTTCTTT.

This clonotype was seen just once. The chain uses TRBV28 and TRBJ2-5; D may be TRBD2 (6 bases). With 7 bases removed from V and 4 bases from J, the gap between germline ends came to 16 bases. This CDR3 has 14 amino acids. CDR1 is MDHEN, CDR2 SYDVKM, per germline. Here the CDR3 reads CASTGAGIRETQYF. CDR3 DNA: TGTGCCAGCACCGGGGCGGGGATACGAGAGACCCAGTACTTC. Filled out from reference TRBV28 and TRBJ2-5, the complete variable domain reads DVKVTQSSRYLVKRTGEKVFLECVQDMDHENMFWYRQDPGLGLRLIYFSYDVKMKEKGDIPEGYSVSREKKERFSLILESASTNQTSMYLCASTGAGIRETQYFGPGTRLLVL.

The gene calls are TRBV29-1 and TRBJ2-7, with D perhaps TRBD1 (6 bases). The CDR3 totals 12 residues. The ends were cut back, 6 bases at V and 4 bases at J, with 13 bases in the middle. The V gene's germline CDR1 is SQVTM and CDR2 ANQGSEA. DNA of the CDR3: TGCAGCGTGGATGGACAGAATTACGAGCAGTACTTC. Encoded protein: CSVDGQNYEQYF.

The chain carries TRBV2 and TRBJ2-7; 8 bases match TRBD1. Germline V CDR1 and CDR2: SNHLY, FYNNEI. The CDR3 is 13 amino acids. The V gene end was trimmed by 6 bases and the J gene end by 7 bases; junction bases not matched to a gene: 8. The CDR3 sequence: CASREQGVGEQYF. The DNA for the CDR3 is TGTGCCAGCAGGGAACAGGGGGTTGGGGAGCAGTACTTC. Complete variable domain (other parts from reference TRBV2 and TRBJ2-7): EPEVTQTPSHQVTQMGQEVILRCVPISNHLYFYWYRQILGQKVEFLVSFYNNEISEKSEIFDDQFSVERPDGSNFTLKIRSTKLEDSAMYFCASREQGVGEQYFGPGTRLTVT.

This chain joins TRBV5-1 and TRBJ2-2; 12 bases are a match to TRBD1. V was clipped by 4 bases and J by 7 bases; unmatched bases: 5. In germline, CDR1 is SGHRS, CDR2 YFSETQ. The CDR3 is 15 residues long. The DNA for the CDR3 is TGCGCCAGCAGCCCGGGACAGGGGGCCGGCGGGGAGCTGTTTTTT. It yields the protein CASSPGQGAGGELFF.

The rearrangement joins TRBV19 to TRBJ1-2; possibly TRBD1 for D (5 bases). In germline, CDR1 is LNHDA, CDR2 SQIVND (reference sequence). This CDR3 contains 13 residues. V was pared by 2 bases and J by 6 bases, with 10 bases between. DNA for the CDR3: TGTGCCAGTAGTATATTGGGGGAGGATGGCTACACCTTC. It codes for CASSILGEDGYTF.

The genes are TRBV6-5 and TRBJ2-2, with D possibly matching TRBD2 (7 bases). The CDR3 has 15 amino acids. Per germline, CDR1 MNHEY and CDR2 SVGAGI. V lost 8 bases, J lost 5 bases, and 18 bases lay in between. The CDR3 loop reads CASGRGARGTGELFF. Here the CDR3 DNA reads TGTGCCAGCGGTCGGGGGGCCCGCGGTACCGGGGAGCTGTTTTTT.

The rearrangement joins TRBV27 to TRBJ1-6; D unclear. The germline V and J ends were trimmed by 8 bases and 9 bases, with 17 bases remaining between them. The CDR3 length is 14 residues. Germline CDR1 and CDR2: MNHEY and SMNVEV (reference sequence). Here the CDR3 reads CASEAVRRFSPLHF. The CDR3 nucleotides read TGTGCCAGCGAAGCTGTCCGTCGATTTTCACCCCTCCACTTT.

The chain couples TRBV18 to TRBJ1-1; D is perhaps TRBD1 (6 bases). Germline V gives CDR1 KGHSH, CDR2 LQKENI. The ends were cut back, 3 bases at V and 10 bases at J, with 12 bases in the middle. This CDR3 has 12 amino acids. CDR3 sequence reads: CASSPDGGAAFF. CDR3 sequence (DNA): TGTGCCAGCTCACCCGATGGGGGGGCAGCTTTCTTT.

The rearrangement links TRBV29-1 to TRBJ2-5; 9 positions match TRBD1. There are 13 residues in the CDR3. The V and J ends lost 5 bases and 4 bases, in that order; junction bases with no gene match: 5. Germline lookup yields CDR1 SQVTM and CDR2 ANQGSEA. The CDR3 here is CSVQQGAGETQYF. In nucleotides, the CDR3 is TGCAGCGTTCAACAGGGGGCGGGAGAGACCCAGTACTTC.

The rearrangement uses TRBV18 and TRBJ2-1, with D unresolved. This CDR3 has 17 residues. Trimming pared 4 bases from V and 0 bases from J, leaving 16 bases between. Germline V gene data show CDR1 as KGHSH and CDR2 as LQKENI. Here the CDR3 DNA reads TGTGCCAGCTCACTTCGAACCGCAGATTCCTCCTACAATGAGCAGTTCTTC. Translation: CASSLRTADSSYNEQFF.

This rearrangement joins TRBV28 to TRBJ2-3; 11 positions agree with TRBD2. This CDR3 contains 15 residues. CDR1 and CDR2 (germline): MDHEN, SYDVKM. V was pared by 1 base and J by 6 bases, with 3 bases of the junction left unmatched. The CDR3 DNA is TGTGCCAGCAGTTTATCTAGCGGGGGGAGGGATACGCAGTATTTT. Protein product: CASSLSSGGRDTQYF.

The chain joins TRBV14 to TRBJ2-3; no clear D gene. CDR3 length equals 15 residues. V lost 2 bases, J lost 1 base, and 10 bases lay in between. Germline assignment: CDR1 SGHDN and CDR2 FVKESK. The CDR3 DNA reads as TGTGCCAGCAGCCAAAGGCTATCCCGCACAGATACGCAGTATTTT. This translates into CASSQRLSRTDTQYF.

The V gene is TRBV2, the J gene TRBJ1-2; D gene uncertain. Germline CDR1 SNHLY, CDR2 FYNNEI. Trimming shortened V by 2 bases and J by 2 bases, and 6 bases separated the two germline ends. The CDR3 sequence is 13 residues long. CDR3 DNA: TGTGCCAGCAGTGAACTATCCAACTATGGCTACACCTTC. Encoded protein: CASSELSNYGYTF. The variable domain in full, completed from reference TRBV2 and TRBJ1-2, reads EPEVTQTPSHQVTQMGQEVILRCVPISNHLYFYWYRQILGQKVEFLVSFYNNEISEKSEIFDDQFSVERPDGSNFTLKIRSTKLEDSAMYFCASSELSNYGYTFGSGTRLTVV.

The chain recombines TRBV2 with TRBJ2-7; D is undetermined. The CDR3 spans 11 residues. Germline assignment: CDR1 SNHLY and CDR2 FYNNEI. V was shortened by 6 bases and J by 3 bases, with 6 bases between the two germline ends. The CDR3 here is CASRLSYEQYF. The DNA of the CDR3 is TGTGCCAGCAGACTGAGCTACGAGCAGTACTTC.

This rearrangement joins TRBV20-1 to TRBJ1-5; TRBD1 matches at 8 bases. V was clipped by 0 bases and J by 5 bases; unmatched bases: 3. This CDR3 comprises 14 residues. Germline CDR1 reads DFQATT; CDR2 reads SNEGSKA (reference sequence). The DNA for the CDR3 is TGCAGTGCTAGAGATCGCAGGGGGCATCAGCCCCAGCATTTT. Amino acids: CSARDRRGHQPQHF.

This chain connects TRBV4-1 to TRBJ2-3; D call uncertain. CDR1 and CDR2 (germline): MGHRA, YSYEKL. Trimming took off 0 bases at V and 0 bases at J, with 13 bases between the two ends. This CDR3 comprises 17 residues. The chain's CDR3 is CASSQDHAIWSTDTQYF. The CDR3 nucleotides read TGCGCCAGCAGCCAAGACCACGCAATCTGGAGCACAGATACGCAGTATTTT.

The chain links TRBV7-9 to TRBJ2-5, with unresolved D. The germline V and J ends were trimmed by 2 bases and 3 bases, with 10 bases remaining between them. The CDR3 has 14 residues. CDR1 SEHNR and CDR2 FQNEAQ come from the germline V gene (reference sequence). Here the CDR3 reads CASSLMTDEETQYF. Written as DNA, the CDR3 is TGTGCCAGCAGCTTAATGACGGACGAAGAGACCCAGTACTTC.

The CDR3 DNA reads as TGTGCCAGCTCTGGGGGTTCCTACAATGAGCAGTTCTTC. Its protein product is CASSGGSYNEQFF. The chain joins TRBV9 to TRBJ2-1; tentatively, D is TRBD1 or TRBD2 (5 bases each). This CDR3 is built from 13 residues. Germline lookup yields CDR1 SGDLS and CDR2 YYNGEE. V dropped 7 bases and J dropped 1 base, with 9 bases sitting between them.

J is TRBJ2-5 and V is TRBV3-1, with 9 bases matching TRBD2. Germline V CDR1 and CDR2: LGHDT, YNNKEL (reference sequence). The CDR3 extends over 16 amino acids. The V and J ends lost 4 bases and 4 bases, in that order; junction bases with no gene match: 10. The CDR3 loop reads CASSPLWKRGAETQYF. The CDR3 region has the DNA TGTGCCAGCAGCCCCCTGTGGAAGCGGGGGGCAGAGACCCAGTACTTC.

The V and J genes are TRBV27 and TRBJ1-1; possible D gene TRBD1, 6 bases. This CDR3 is 14 amino acids long. The V end was cut by 3 bases, the J end by 1 base, with 9 bases between. The V gene's germline CDR1 is MNHEY and CDR2 SMNVEV (reference sequence). The CDR3 region has the DNA TGTGCCAGCAGTTTGGGCAGGGGGAACACTGAAGCTTTCTTT. Translation: CASSLGRGNTEAFF.